These 21 T cell receptor beta chains originate from one sample sequenced in a study of STAT5B mutations in CD4+ large granular lymphocyte leukemia. Clones were sequenced by immunoSEQ multiplex PCR, and TCRdb holds only the in-frame ones, with some missing. The data contain approximately 31,000 clones, approximately 70% of them singletons. The sequenced sample was CD4+ T cells from blood buffy coats. Receptors originate from a human donor in good health.

This clone has more than one count but fewer than ten. The chain has TRBV29-1 and TRBJ1-1, with no clear D. Trimming pared 5 bases from V and 6 bases from J, leaving 10 bases between. The germline V gene encodes CDR1 SQVTM and CDR2 ANQGSEA. This CDR3 has 11 residues. CDR3 DNA: TGCAGCGTTCGTGTGGAAGCTGAAGCTTTCTTT. This gives the protein CSVRVEAEAFF.

The J gene is TRBJ2-3, the V gene TRBV5-1, with 8 bases that match TRBD2. Trimming cost V 2 bases and J 3 bases; bases outside gene matches: 8. From germline, CDR1 is SGHRS and CDR2 YFSETQ. CDR3 length equals 16 residues. Written as DNA, the CDR3 is TGCGCCAGCAGCTTAAGTAGCGGGGACGGGACAGATACGCAGTATTTT. Translated: CASSLSSGDGTDTQYF.

This clone came up a few times. CDR3 protein: CSVRAGASNQPQHF. CDR3 DNA: TGCAGCGTGCGAGCGGGGGCAAGCAATCAGCCCCAGCATTTT. The chain uses TRBV29-1 and TRBJ1-5; TRBD1 is a possible D gene (6 bases). This CDR3 is built from 14 residues. The V and J ends lost 6 bases and 1 base respectively, with 13 bases between them. Germline CDR1 and CDR2: SQVTM and ANQGSEA. Complete variable domain (other parts from reference TRBV29-1 and TRBJ1-5): SAVISQKPSRDICQRGTSLTIQCQVDSQVTMMFWYRQQPGQSLTLIATANQGSEATYESGFVIDKFPISRPNLTFSTLTVSNMSPEDSSIYLCSVRAGASNQPQHFGDGTRLSIL.

The chain couples TRBV6-1 to TRBJ1-2; D is unresolved. CDR1 and CDR2 (germline): MNHNS, SASEGT. The V and J ends lost 3 bases and 8 bases respectively, with 13 bases between them. The CDR3 extends over 13 amino acids. This CDR3 is CASSESGFGGYTF. The CDR3 nucleotides read TGTGCCAGCAGTGAGTCGGGGTTCGGCGGCTACACCTTC.

The rearrangement uses TRBV19 and TRBJ2-7, with D uncertain. CDR3 length: 14 residues. Germline CDR1 LNHDA, CDR2 SQIVND (reference sequence). V was cut by 1 base and J by 0 bases, with 7 bases left in between. The CDR3 is CASSIGPGSYEQYF. The CDR3 DNA is TGTGCCAGTAGTATAGGTCCCGGCTCCTACGAGCAGTACTTC.

This sequence joins TRBV10-2 and TRBJ2-4; 12 bases line up with TRBD2. Germline assignment: CDR1 WSHSY and CDR2 SAAADI. This CDR3 is built from 15 residues. V dropped 7 bases and J dropped 8; count of bases not matched to a gene: 9. This CDR3 is CASTPGTSGRHIQYF. CDR3 nucleotides: TGCGCCAGCACCCCCGGGACTAGCGGGCGGCACATTCAGTACTTC.

The chain carries TRBV2 and TRBJ1-5, with a possible D match to TRBD1 (6 bases). In germline, CDR1 is SNHLY, CDR2 FYNNEI. The V end was cut by 1 base, the J end by 7 bases, with 14 bases between. The CDR3 is 15 residues long. The CDR3, as DNA: TGTGCCAGCAGTGAAGGGGGGCAGGGAGGGCAGCCCCAGCATTTT. As protein: CASSEGGQGGQPQHF.

The chain is built from TRBV23-1 and TRBJ1-2; 9 nucleotides line up with TRBD1. TRBV23-1 is known as an ORF, though its function is uncertain. The V and J ends lost 4 bases and 5 bases, in that order; junction bases with no gene match: 5. The length of the CDR3 is 14 residues. The CDR3 coding sequence is TGCGCCAGCAGTCTTCGGACAGGGGAATATGGCTACACCTTC. Encoded protein: CASSLRTGEYGYTF.

The chain is built from TRBV10-3 and TRBJ1-5; no reliable D call. Trimming pared 0 bases from V and 2 bases from J, leaving 14 bases between. Per the germline V gene, CDR1 is ENHRY and CDR2 is SYGVKD. The CDR3 sequence is 17 residues long. The CDR3 sequence is CAISESTRGRRNQPQHF. The CDR3 bases are TGTGCCATCAGTGAGTCGACTCGGGGAAGACGCAATCAGCCCCAGCATTTT.

This clone was counted a few times. The chain has TRBV14 and TRBJ1-1, with 7 bases matching TRBD1. With 3 bases clipped from V and 1 base from J, the junction kept 5 bases outside the gene matches. The CDR3 has 15 residues. Germline V CDR1 and CDR2: SGHDN, FVKESK. CDR3 DNA: TGTGCCAGCAGCCACAAACAGGGGCGGAACACTGAAGCTTTCTTT. Amino acids: CASSHKQGRNTEAFF.

This clone was counted once. The J gene is TRBJ2-3, the V gene TRBV2; 16 bases line up with TRBD2. This CDR3 contains 16 residues. After removal of 6 bases from V and 6 bases from J, the junction contained 6 bases not matched to a gene. In germline, CDR1 is SNHLY, CDR2 FYNNEI. DNA of the CDR3: TGTGCCAGCAGGAAGGGACTAGCGGGGGGGGCGGATACGCAGTATTTT. The encoded protein is CASRKGLAGGADTQYF.

The chain couples TRBV27 to TRBJ1-2, with D perhaps matching TRBD1 (5 bases). This CDR3 has 14 residues. Trimming stripped 0 bases from V and 4 bases from J, with 9 bases between. Germline V gene lookup returns CDR1 MNHEY and CDR2 SMNVEV (reference sequence). The CDR3 spells CASSLSRRAYGYTF. For the CDR3, the DNA is TGTGCCAGCAGTTTATCGCGCAGGGCCTATGGCTACACCTTC.

CDR3 sequence (DNA): TGCGCCAGCAGCTACGGGACAGGGGATGAAAAACTGTTTTTT. This codes for CASSYGTGDEKLFF. The chain employs TRBV5-1 and TRBJ1-4; TRBD1 aligns across 10 bases. V dropped 3 bases and J dropped 6; count of bases not matched to a gene: 2. Germline V lookup: CDR1 SGHRS, CDR2 YFSETQ. This CDR3 region has 14 residues.

V usage is TRBV4-3 and J usage is TRBJ2-1; 8 positions match TRBD2. Per germline, CDR1 LGHNA and CDR2 YSLEER. The length of the CDR3 is 19 residues. V lost 3 bases, J lost 4 bases, and 17 bases stayed unmatched. The CDR3 loop is CASSQTFRGGATAYNEQFF. The CDR3 DNA reads TGCGCCAGCAGCCAGACTTTCCGGGGGGGCGCCACAGCATACAATGAGCAGTTCTTC.

The V call is TRBV10-3, the J call TRBJ1-1, with a weak D call TRBD1 (6 bases). CDR3 size: 13 residues. Germline CDR1 and CDR2: ENHRY and SYGVKD. The germline V and J ends were trimmed by 8 bases and 12 bases, with 22 bases remaining between them. In DNA form, the CDR3 reads TGTGCCATCGGGGCCGGGGAGGGGGTTGAGACTTTCTTT. As protein: CAIGAGEGVETFF.

On this clone: The same CDR3 is also encoded by other DNA sequences in this sample. J is TRBJ1-5 and V is TRBV10-2; D gene uncertain. The CDR3 is 15 residues long. Germline CDR1 is WSHSY and CDR2 is SAAADI. V was shortened by 0 bases and J by 2 bases, with 8 bases between the two germline ends. In DNA, the CDR3 is TGCGCCAGCAGTGAGTCAGGGCATCGCAATCAGCCCCAGCATTTT. Translated, it gives CASSESGHRNQPQHF.

The chain has TRBV10-3 and TRBJ2-2, with 8 bases identical to TRBD1. After removal of 4 bases from V and 4 bases from J, the junction contained 2 bases not matched to a gene. The CDR3 totals 14 residues. CDR1 and CDR2 from the germline V gene are ENHRY and SYGVKD. The CDR3 sequence is CAISGTGSTGELFF. The CDR3 DNA sequence: TGTGCCATCAGTGGGACAGGGAGCACCGGGGAGCTGTTTTTT.

The chain combines TRBV5-6 with TRBJ2-3, with 9 bases identical to TRBD1. This CDR3 contains 15 residues. CDR1 SGHDT and CDR2 YYEEEE come from the germline V gene. After removal of 4 bases from V and 5 bases from J, the junction contained 8 bases not matched to a gene. The CDR3 nucleotides are TGTGCCAGCAGCACCGGGACAGGGAGAAGAGATACGCAGTATTTT. Its translation: CASSTGTGRRDTQYF. Full variable domain (outside the CDR3, taken from reference TRBV5-6 and TRBJ2-3): DAGVTQSPTHLIKTRGQQVTLRCSPKSGHDTVSWYQQALGQGPQFIFQYYEEEERQRGNFPDRFSGHQFPNYSSELNVNALLLGDSALYLCASSTGTGRRDTQYFGPGTRLTVL.

This clone was picked up one time. The chain employs TRBV5-1 and TRBJ2-5, with TRBD2 matching over 7 bases. The CDR3 has 14 residues. The germline gives CDR1 SGHRS, CDR2 YFSETQ. Trimming cost V 0 bases and J 2 bases; bases outside gene matches: 1. CDR3 amino acids: CASSLGGGQETQYF. CDR3 coding DNA: TGCGCCAGCAGCTTGGGCGGGGGTCAAGAGACCCAGTACTTC.

The V call is TRBV6-5, the J call TRBJ1-4; no firm D call. Trimming left V 4 bases short and J 8 bases short, with 11 bases between. Germline assignment: CDR1 MNHEY and CDR2 SVGAGI. The CDR3 is 13 amino acids. The DNA of the CDR3 is TGTGCCAGCAGTTCAGGTTCCTACGAAAAACTGTTTTTT. Residues: CASSSGSYEKLFF.

The chain employs TRBV14 and TRBJ1-1, with 9 positions matching TRBD1. J was trimmed by 9 bases and V by 4 bases; bases with no gene match: 6. The CDR3 extends over 13 amino acids. Germline values: CDR1 SGHDN, CDR2 FVKESK. CDR3 sequence: CASSPRTGEKAFF. The CDR3 DNA reads as TGTGCCAGCAGCCCGAGGACAGGGGAGAAAGCTTTCTTT.